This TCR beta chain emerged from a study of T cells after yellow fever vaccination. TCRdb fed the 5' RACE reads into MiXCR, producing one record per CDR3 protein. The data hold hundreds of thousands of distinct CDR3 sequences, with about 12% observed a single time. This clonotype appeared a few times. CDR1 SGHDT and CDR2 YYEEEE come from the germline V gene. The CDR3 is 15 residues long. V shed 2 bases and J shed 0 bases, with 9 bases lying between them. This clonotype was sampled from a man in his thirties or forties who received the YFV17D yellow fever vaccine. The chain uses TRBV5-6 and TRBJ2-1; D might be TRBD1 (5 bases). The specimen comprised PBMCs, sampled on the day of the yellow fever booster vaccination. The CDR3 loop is CASSFWTSSYNEQFF. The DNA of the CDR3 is TGTGCCAGCAGCTTTTGGACAAGCTCCTACAATGAGCAGTTCTTC.